This T cell receptor beta chain was identified in a study of blood T cell repertoires in COVID-19. Assay used: immunoSEQ multiplex PCR; TCRdb lists only in-frame clones, some missing. The sample lists 180,000 or so clones; roughly 80% were seen once. Participant age was about 18 to 100 years, and participants resided in roughly 25 US areas. Cohorts were based on clinical histories the participants reported. CDR1 MNHEY and CDR2 SMNVEV come from the germline V gene (reference sequence). Unmatched junction bases numbered 3, after V lost 6 bases and J lost 5 bases. The CDR3 spans 13 residues. The chain employs TRBV27 and TRBJ2-7; 11 bases are shared with TRBD2. Sequencing input: PBMCs or T cells enriched from blood (not recorded which). The receptor's source is a man aged 50 or older who had recovered from COVID-19. The CDR3 DNA sequence: TGTGCCAGCAGGCTAGCGGGAGGACACGAGCAGTACTTC. Its translation is CASRLAGGHEQYF.